Below are 27 T cell receptor beta chains sequenced from a single sample in a study of neoadjuvant anti-PD-1 for oral cavity cancer. Assay: immunoSEQ multiplex PCR; the TCRdb copy retains only in-frame clones and omits some. This sample has 9,500 to 12,000 clones, with 63% found just once. Time point: after neoadjuvant nivolumab, at surgical resection. Specimen: tumor tissue, collected after nivolumab (anti-PD-1) treatment. The receptors were gathered from a person aged 40 to 85 with oral cavity squamous cell carcinoma.

This chain's CDR3 is CASSDGQYYEQYF. DNA of the CDR3: TGCGCCAGCAGCGACGGACAGTACTACGAGCAGTACTTC. The genes are TRBV5-1 and TRBJ2-7; a possible D gene is TRBD1 (6 bases). V shed 4 bases and J shed 3 bases, with 11 bases lying between them. CDR3 length: 13 residues. Germline V gene lookup returns CDR1 SGHRS and CDR2 YFSETQ. Based on the CDR3 plus reference TRBV5-1 and TRBJ2-7, the full variable domain is KAGVTQTPRYLIKTRGQQVTLSCSPISGHRSVSWYQQTPGQGLQFLFEYFSETQRNKGNFPGRFSGRQFSNSRSEMNVSTLELGDSALYLCASSDGQYYEQYFGPGTRLTVT.

As regards this clone: One end of the junction does not line up with germline, which may come from a read error. The rearrangement uses TRBV7-7 and TRBJ1-4; D uncertain. Per germline, CDR1 SSHAT and CDR2 FNYEAQ (reference sequence). The CDR3 is 15 amino acids. For the CDR3, the DNA is TGTGCTAGCAGCCTTATCGGACCGCCTAATGAAAAACTGTTTTTT. Its translation is CASSLIGPPNEKLFF.

This chain's CDR3 is CASNPGGGTEAFF. Written as DNA, the CDR3 is TGTGCCAGTAATCCGGGGGGAGGCACTGAAGCTTTCTTT. The V gene is TRBV19, the J gene TRBJ1-1, with a weak D call TRBD1 (5 bases). The V gene lost 7 bases and the J gene lost 4 bases, with 13 bases spanning the gap. This CDR3 has 13 residues. Germline V gene data show CDR1 as LNHDA and CDR2 as SQIVND (reference sequence).

The J gene is TRBJ1-1, the V gene TRBV18; maybe TRBD1 (6 bases). The V end lost 5 bases, the J end lost 4 bases, and 17 bases lay between the germline ends. CDR1 is KGHSH and CDR2 is LQKENI in the germline V gene. The CDR3 extends over 15 amino acids. Here the CDR3 reads CASSSITGKGTEAFF. As DNA, the CDR3 is TGTGCCAGCTCATCGATAACAGGGAAGGGCACTGAAGCTTTCTTT. Supplemented by reference TRBV18 and TRBJ1-1, the full variable domain reads NAGVMQNPRHLVRRRGQEARLRCSPMKGHSHVYWYRQLPEEGLKFMVYLQKENIIDESGMPKERFSAEFPKEGPSILRIQQVVRGDSAAYFCASSSITGKGTEAFFGQGTRLTVV.

This clone has just a few counts. V and J are TRBV2 and TRBJ2-5; D is tentatively TRBD1 or TRBD2 (7 bases each). Germline values: CDR1 SNHLY, CDR2 FYNNEI. V gave up 6 bases and J gave up 5 bases, with 13 bases separating them. This CDR3 is 13 amino acids long. DNA of the CDR3: TGTGCCAGCAGCCTCAGGGGGGGCGAGACCCAGTACTTC. Translated: CASSLRGGETQYF.

By share of the sample, this clone is large. The chain joins TRBV13 to TRBJ1-6; possibly TRBD1 for D (5 bases). V shed 4 bases and J shed 0 bases, with 13 bases lying between them. The CDR3 extends over 17 amino acids. CDR1 is PRHDT, CDR2 FYEKMQ, per germline (reference sequence). The CDR3 nucleotides read TGTGCCAGCAGCTCACTACGGGGGAGCTCCTATAATTCACCCCTCCACTTT. Its translation: CASSSLRGSSYNSPLHF.

As to this clone: A junction boundary mismatches the germline segment, possibly from a read error. The chain employs TRBV19 and TRBJ2-1, with TRBD1 matching over 9 bases. There are 16 residues in the CDR3. In germline, CDR1 is LNHDA, CDR2 SQIVND (reference sequence). The CDR3 is CATSPGTGKGVNEQFF. Here the CDR3 DNA reads TGTGCCACTAGTCCCGGGACAGGGAAGGGGGTCAATGAGCAGTTCTTC. The full variable domain, its missing parts supplied by reference TRBV19 and TRBJ2-1, is DGGITQSPKYLFRKEGQNVTLSCEQNLNHDAMYWYRQDPGQGLRLIYYSQIVNDFQKGDIAEGYSVSREKKESFPLTVTSAQKNPTAFYLCATSPGTGKGVNEQFFGPGTRLTVL.

This rearrangement joins TRBV14 to TRBJ2-1; D might be TRBD1 or TRBD2, each matching 5 bases. The CDR3 has 15 amino acids. CDR1 and CDR2 from the germline V gene are SGHDN and FVKESK. V lost 1 base, J lost 7 bases, and 14 bases lay in between. The CDR3 loop is CASSQAAGAGNEQFF. The CDR3, as DNA: TGTGCCAGCAGCCAAGCGGCCGGGGCTGGAAATGAGCAGTTCTTC. Full variable domain (rest looked up from reference TRBV14 and TRBJ2-1): EAGVTQFPSHSVIEKGQTVTLRCDPISGHDNLYWYRRVMGKEIKFLLHFVKESKQDESGMPNNRFLAERTGGTYSTLKVQPAELEDSGVYFCASSQAAGAGNEQFFGPGTRLTVL.

Worth noting for this clone: This same CDR3 is encoded by further DNA sequences in the sample. The J gene is TRBJ2-7, the V gene TRBV7-9; 7 nucleotides agree with TRBD1. In germline, CDR1 is SEHNR, CDR2 FQNEAQ (reference sequence). The CDR3 consists of 14 residues. Unmatched junction bases numbered 6, after V lost 5 bases and J lost 2 bases. CDR3 protein: CASSRQGVTYEQYF. Here the CDR3 DNA reads TGTGCCAGCAGCCGGCAGGGGGTCACCTACGAGCAGTACTTC.

CDR3 in DNA: TGCGCCAGCAGCCGGTCACCAGGGTCATTCGACTCCTACAATGAGCAGTTCTTC. Translation gives CASSRSPGSFDSYNEQFF. The chain uses TRBV4-1 and TRBJ2-1, with TRBD1 as a possible D gene (5 bases). This CDR3 is built from 18 residues. Germline V gene sequence: CDR1 MGHRA, CDR2 YSYEKL. V was pared by 4 bases and J by 0 bases, with 19 bases between.

The chain couples TRBV7-9 to TRBJ1-1, with TRBD1 identical over 12 bases. Germline loops: CDR1 SEHNR, CDR2 FQNEAQ (reference sequence). Trimming at V came to 4 bases and at J to 1 base, leaving 1 base not matched to a gene. There are 15 residues in the CDR3. CDR3 loop: CASSSGQGANTEAFF. For the CDR3, the DNA is TGTGCCAGCAGCTCGGGACAGGGGGCGAACACTGAAGCTTTCTTT.

This chain uses TRBV7-9 with TRBJ2-3; 8 bases fit TRBD2. The V segment lost 5 bases and the J segment 0 bases; nucleotides outside the gene matches: 7. The CDR3 length is 16 residues. CDR1 and CDR2 from the germline V gene are SEHNR and FQNEAQ (reference sequence). The CDR3 loop reads CASSAYSSGSTDTQYF. CDR3 nucleotide sequence: TGTGCCAGCAGCGCGTATTCTAGCGGGAGCACAGATACGCAGTATTTT.

A few counts support this clone. The chain joins TRBV6-6 to TRBJ2-1, with D possibly called TRBD1 or TRBD2 (6 bases each). From germline, CDR1 is MNHNY and CDR2 SVGAGI (reference sequence). The CDR3 consists of 15 residues. The germline V and J ends were trimmed by 2 bases and 8 bases, with 16 bases remaining between them. The CDR3, as DNA: TGTGCCAGCAGTTACCCCGGGGGCAAAGGTGATGAGCAGTTCTTC. As protein: CASSYPGGKGDEQFF.

The chain combines TRBV16 with TRBJ1-1; 12 bases are a match to TRBD1. The CDR3 totals 15 residues. V dropped 7 bases and J dropped 7; count of bases not matched to a gene: 10. Germline CDR1 KGHSY, CDR2 FQNENV. The CDR3 here is CASTEGGTGGGEAFF. CDR3 DNA sequence: TGTGCCAGCACCGAAGGGGGGACAGGGGGCGGTGAAGCTTTCTTT.

There are a few counts of this clone. The chain links TRBV9 to TRBJ1-2; 7 positions agree with TRBD1. Germline CDR1 and CDR2: SGDLS and YYNGEE. Germline trimming cut 0 bases from V and 2 bases from J; bases unmatched to any gene: 4. This CDR3 comprises 15 residues. The CDR3 loop reads CASSVGGQSNYGYTF. In DNA, the CDR3 is TGTGCCAGCAGCGTAGGGGGACAGTCGAACTATGGCTACACCTTC.

The rearrangement links TRBV2 to TRBJ2-1; TRBD2 matches 13 bases. Germline V gene data show CDR1 as SNHLY and CDR2 as FYNNEI. The junction had 11 bases not matched to a gene; V was cut back by 1 base and J by 11 bases. This CDR3 region has 17 residues. The CDR3 loop reads CASSEGRRGLAGEKQFF. CDR3 bases: TGTGCCAGCAGTGAAGGGCGTAGAGGACTAGCGGGGGAAAAGCAGTTCTTC.

This clone was picked up one time. The gene calls are TRBV19 and TRBJ2-1; D not certain. This CDR3 is 14 amino acids long. Germline V gene sequence: CDR1 LNHDA, CDR2 SQIVND (reference sequence). V was shortened by 5 bases and J by 1 base, with 9 bases between the two germline ends. Written as DNA, the CDR3 is TGTGCCAGTAGTTCGGAGACATCCTACAATGAGCAGTTCTTC. Translation gives CASSSETSYNEQFF. The complete variable domain, with remaining parts taken from reference TRBV19 and TRBJ2-1, reads DGGITQSPKYLFRKEGQNVTLSCEQNLNHDAMYWYRQDPGQGLRLIYYSQIVNDFQKGDIAEGYSVSREKKESFPLTVTSAQKNPTAFYLCASSSETSYNEQFFGPGTRLTVL.

The chain joins TRBV27 to TRBJ2-5; 7 bases are a match to TRBD2. The CDR3 runs to 16 residues. With V trimmed by 4 bases and J by 3 bases, 11 bases remained unmatched. CDR1 is MNHEY, CDR2 SMNVEV, per germline (reference sequence). This chain's CDR3 is CASSSSSGDIKETQYF. The CDR3 DNA is TGTGCCAGCAGTTCTTCTAGCGGAGATATTAAAGAGACCCAGTACTTC.

The J gene is TRBJ2-7, the V gene TRBV6-6; possibly TRBD2 for D (6 bases). This CDR3 is built from 13 residues. V was cut by 0 bases and J by 6 bases, with 9 bases left in between. Germline loops: CDR1 MNHNY, CDR2 SVGAGI (reference sequence). The CDR3 bases are TGTGCCAGCAGTTACTCGAGGAGGGTCGAGCAGTACTTC. Translated: CASSYSRRVEQYF.

This clone is termed medium-sized. This chain uses TRBV7-3 with TRBJ2-1, with D possibly matching TRBD2 (6 bases). CDR3 size: 13 residues. CDR1 is SGHTA, CDR2 FQGTGA, per germline. Trimming removed 3 bases from V and 10 bases from J, with 13 bases in between. This CDR3 reads CASSFSGTSEQFF. As DNA, the CDR3 is TGTGCCAGCAGCTTTTCGGGGACTTCCGAGCAGTTCTTC.

This clone was seen only a few times. The chain is built from TRBV18 and TRBJ2-5; 11 positions agree with TRBD2. V lost 5 bases and J lost 2; bases outside the gene matches: 4. Germline CDR1 reads KGHSH; CDR2 reads LQKENI. CDR3 length: 15 amino acids. The CDR3 is CASSAGLAAQETQYF. The CDR3 DNA reads TGTGCCAGCTCAGCGGGACTAGCGGCACAAGAGACCCAGTACTTC.

This clone turned up a few times. The chain links TRBV12-5 to TRBJ1-5; D is undetermined. Germline V gives CDR1 LGHNT, CDR2 FRNRAP. V lost 0 bases and J lost 6, with 15 bases in between. The CDR3 runs to 16 residues. CDR3 region: CASGLVGFGNVQPQHF. CDR3 sequence (DNA): TGTGCTAGTGGTTTGGTAGGATTCGGAAACGTTCAGCCCCAGCATTTT.

The chain couples TRBV7-9 to TRBJ2-7, with D unresolved. The CDR3 extends over 17 amino acids. Trimming removed 2 bases from V and 1 base from J, with 18 bases in between. Germline V gives CDR1 SEHNR, CDR2 FQNEAQ (reference sequence). CDR3 sequence reads: CASSLPTLNIGSYEQYF. For the CDR3, the DNA is TGTGCCAGCAGCTTACCAACACTGAATATCGGTTCCTACGAGCAGTACTTC.

This clone was counted only a few times. The chain combines TRBV27 with TRBJ2-2; D remains ambiguous. Trimming stripped 6 bases from V and 0 bases from J, with 14 bases between. Per the germline V gene, CDR1 is MNHEY and CDR2 is SMNVEV (reference sequence). The CDR3 contains 16 residues. The CDR3 sequence is CASRQSGGANTGELFF. CDR3 coding DNA: TGTGCCAGCAGACAGTCGGGCGGTGCGAACACCGGGGAGCTGTTTTTT.

The chain is built from TRBV5-6 and TRBJ1-6; tentatively, D is TRBD1 (5 bases). Germline CDR1 and CDR2: SGHDT and YYEEEE. The V and J ends lost 4 bases and 8 bases respectively, with 16 bases between them. The CDR3 is made up of 15 amino acids. The CDR3 coding sequence is TGTGCCAGCAGCCTCGGAGGGACGTTTGATTCACCCCTCCACTTT. Translated: CASSLGGTFDSPLHF.

This clone was observed a handful of times. This chain joins TRBV9 and TRBJ1-1, with D perhaps TRBD1 (6 bases). The CDR3 runs to 13 residues. CDR1 is SGDLS, CDR2 YYNGEE, per germline. Deletions cut 0 bases from V and 11 bases from J, with 14 bases between. CDR3 in DNA: TGTGCCAGCAGCGTAGCTGAGGGGGTGAAGGCTTTCTTT. Its translation: CASSVAEGVKAFF.

In its sample, this clone was seen once. The J gene is TRBJ2-2, the V gene TRBV6-4; TRBD1 might be the D (6 bases). Per germline, CDR1 MRHNA and CDR2 SNTAGT. The CDR3 has 14 amino acids. V was clipped by 3 bases and J by 5 bases, with 10 bases between them. The DNA for the CDR3 is TGTGCCAGCAGTGAACAGGGTCGGACCGGGGAGCTGTTTTTT. Translated: CASSEQGRTGELFF.